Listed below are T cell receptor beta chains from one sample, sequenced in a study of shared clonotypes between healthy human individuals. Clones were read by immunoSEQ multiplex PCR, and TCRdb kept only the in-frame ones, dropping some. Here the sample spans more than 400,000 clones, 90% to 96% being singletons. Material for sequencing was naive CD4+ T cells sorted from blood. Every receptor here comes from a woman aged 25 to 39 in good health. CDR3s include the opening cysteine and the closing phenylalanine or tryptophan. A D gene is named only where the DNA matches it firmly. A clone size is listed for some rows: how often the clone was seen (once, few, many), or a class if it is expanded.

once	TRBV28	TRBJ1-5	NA	TGTGCCAGCAGTCTCGGGGGGGGGCCCCAGCATTTT	CASSLGGGPQHF
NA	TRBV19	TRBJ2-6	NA	TGTGCCAGTAGTATCTTGACGACGACCGGGGCCAACGTCCTGACTTTC	CASSILTTTGANVLTF
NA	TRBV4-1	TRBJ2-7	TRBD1	TGCGCCAGCAGCTCCGGGACAGGGGCACCGTCCCCCCTCTACGAGCAGTACTTC	CASSSGTGAPSPLYEQYF
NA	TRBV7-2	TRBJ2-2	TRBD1	TGTGCCAGCAGCTTATCCCTAGGGGGCGTCGGGGAGCTGTTTTTT	CASSLSLGGVGELFF
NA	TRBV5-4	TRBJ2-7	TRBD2	TGTGCCAGCAGTGTTGGCAGGGACTATACGGACGAGCAGTACTTC	CASSVGRDYTDEQYF
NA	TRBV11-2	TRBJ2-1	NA	TGTGCCAGCAGCTTAGGCAGGGCCGACTACAATGAGCAGTTCTTC	CASSLGRADYNEQFF
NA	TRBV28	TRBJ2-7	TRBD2	TGTGCCAGCACCCCGGGGGGGTCCTACGAGCAGTACTTC	CASTPGGSYEQYF
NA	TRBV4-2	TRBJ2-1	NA	TGTGCCAGCAGCCAAAACGCGTTAGGGAAGGGTGAGCAGTTCTTC	CASSQNALGKGEQFF
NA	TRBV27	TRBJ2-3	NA	TGTGCCAGCAGTTTGGGAAACCCCAACACAGATACGCAGTATTTT	CASSLGNPNTDTQYF
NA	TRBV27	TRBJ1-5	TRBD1	TGTGCCAGCAGCGTGGACAGGGGAGGCAATCAGCCCCAGCATTTT	CASSVDRGGNQPQHF
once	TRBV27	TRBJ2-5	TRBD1	TGTGCCAGCAGTTTAACAGGGGTAGGGGAGACCCAGTACTTC	CASSLTGVGETQYF
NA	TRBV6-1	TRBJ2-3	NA	TGTGCCAGCAGGACAGCAGATACGCAGTATTTT	CASRTADTQYF
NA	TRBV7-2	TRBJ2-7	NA	TGTGCCAGCAGCTTAGTGTTCGCCTACGAGCAGTACTTC	CASSLVFAYEQYF